These T cell receptor beta chains were read from a single sample in a study of blood T cell repertoires in COVID-19. Assay used: immunoSEQ multiplex PCR; TCRdb lists only in-frame clones, some missing. Among fewer than 350,000 clones listed, under 95% were seen once. Sequenced material: PBMCs or T cells enriched from blood (not recorded which). Source of these receptors: a middle-aged woman with acute COVID-19. Both conserved end residues are part of each CDR3. The order of the fields is clone size, J gene, D gene, V gene, CDR3 protein, CDR3 DNA. A D gene is named only where the DNA matches it firmly. Where a row states a size, it is once, few, many or the class of an expanded clone; other rows omit it.

once TRBJ2-7 NA TRBV4-2 CASSQDRSRGSGSSYEQYF TGTGCCAGCAGCCAAGATCGGTCAAGGGGTAGCGGTAGCTCCTACGAGCAGTACTTC
NA TRBJ2-3 TRBD2 TRBV4-3 CASSRQGLLAGVPDTQYF TGCGCCAGCAGCCGCCAAGGACTTCTAGCGGGAGTCCCAGATACGCAGTATTTT
NA TRBJ2-2 TRBD2 TRBV27 CASSFRLADMNTGELFF TGTGCCAGCAGTTTCCGACTAGCGGACATGAACACCGGGGAGCTGTTTTTT
NA TRBJ1-3 NA TRBV5-1 CASSRGGDSGNTIYF TGCGCCAGCAGCCGCGGGGGAGACTCTGGAAACACCATATATTTT
NA TRBJ2-7 TRBD1 TRBV10-1 CATWTGVRYEQYF TGCGCCACCTGGACAGGGGTTCGCTACGAGCAGTACTTC
NA TRBJ1-2 TRBD1 TRBV11-2 CASSSPQGVRHYGYTF TGTGCCAGCAGCTCTCCTCAGGGGGTTCGCCACTATGGCTACACCTTC
NA TRBJ2-2 TRBD2 TRBV18 CASSPPGLAYTGELFF TGTGCCAGCTCACCACCGGGACTAGCCTATACCGGGGAGCTGTTTTTT
NA TRBJ1-2 NA TRBV29-1 CSVGGDIRGYTF TGCAGCGTTGGGGGGGATATTCGTGGCTACACCTTC
NA TRBJ1-6 NA TRBV6-5 CASRSQLDNSPLHF TGTGCCAGCAGATCCCAACTAGACAATTCACCCCTCCACTTT
NA TRBJ2-7 NA TRBV28 CATTRGAMEQYF TGTGCCACCACCCGGGGAGCTATGGAGCAGTACTTC
NA TRBJ2-3 NA TRBV12-2 CASRLKDSRGSFTDTQYF TGTGCAAGTCGCTTAAAAGATTCCCGGGGGAGTTTCACAGATACGCAGTATTTT
NA TRBJ1-2 NA TRBV3-1/TRBV3-2 CASSQGQTAYGYTF TGTGCCAGCAGCCAAGGCCAGACAGCTTATGGCTACACCTTC
NA TRBJ1-5 NA TRBV19 CASSYTGNQPQHF TGTGCCAGTAGTTATACAGGGAACCAGCCCCAGCATTTT
NA TRBJ2-1 TRBD2 TRBV7-9 CASSFLAGRTYNEQFF TGTGCCAGCAGCTTCCTAGCGGGGCGAACTTACAATGAGCAGTTCTTC
few TRBJ2-1 NA TRBV4-1 CASSQDPTPRPLREQFF TGCGCCAGCAGCCAAGATCCCACCCCTCGTCCCCTCAGGGAGCAGTTCTTC
NA TRBJ1-1 NA TRBV7-3 CASSLYTNTEAFF TGTGCCAGCAGCTTATACACGAACACTGAAGCTTTCTTT
NA TRBJ2-7 TRBD2 TRBV5-6 CASSLGTSGGYEQYF TGTGCCAGCAGCTTGGGGACTAGCGGGGGCTACGAGCAGTACTTC
NA TRBJ1-4 NA TRBV18 CASSPPGTKGSEKLFF TGTGCCAGCTCACCACCGGGTACTAAAGGAAGTGAAAAACTGTTTTTT
NA TRBJ1-1 NA TRBV3-1/TRBV3-2 CASSRDTGTEAFF TGTGCCAGCAGCCGAGACACAGGCACTGAAGCTTTCTTT
NA TRBJ1-3 NA TRBV9 CASSSTAYMHF TGTGCCAGCAGCTCCACAGCCTATATGCATTTT
NA TRBJ2-7 NA TRBV12-3/TRBV12-4 CASTTRETYEQYF TGTGCCAGCACCACGAGGGAAACCTACGAGCAGTACTTC
NA TRBJ2-5 NA TRBV4-2 CASSQSDTGSQETQYF TGTGCCAGCAGCCAATCGGATACCGGGTCACAAGAGACCCAGTACTTC
few TRBJ1-2 NA TRBV3-1/TRBV3-2 CASSQDGRSPNYGYTF TGTGCCAGCAGCCAAGATGGCAGGTCCCCCAACTATGGCTACACCTTC
NA TRBJ1-1 NA TRBV28 CASSINQPLQGSEAFF TGTGCCAGCAGCATTAACCAACCCCTACAGGGATCTGAAGCTTTCTTT
NA TRBJ2-3 TRBD2 TRBV9 CASSLQPGLATDTQYF TGTGCCAGCAGCCTGCAGCCGGGACTAGCCACAGATACGCAGTATTTT
NA TRBJ1-6 TRBD1 TRBV16 CASNRDRNSPLHF TGTGCCAGCAACCGGGACAGGAATTCACCCCTCCACTTT
NA TRBJ2-5 NA TRBV23-1 CASSQSESTGIGQETQYF TGCGCCAGCAGTCAATCTGAGTCCACAGGGATCGGGCAAGAGACCCAGTACTTC
NA TRBJ2-5 TRBD2 TRBV3-1/TRBV3-2 CASSRTGAGTGETQYF TGTGCCAGCAGCAGAACCGGAGCGGGGACCGGGGAGACCCAGTACTTC
NA TRBJ2-3 NA TRBV3-1/TRBV3-2 CASSQRQRNTDTQYF TGTGCCAGCAGCCAGAGACAGCGAAACACAGATACGCAGTATTTT
NA TRBJ2-1 TRBD1 TRBV7-3 CASSRRQGAREQFF TGTGCCAGCAGTCGTAGACAGGGGGCTAGGGAGCAGTTCTTC
NA TRBJ1-2 NA TRBV11-2 CASSLAGIYGYTF TGTGCCAGCAGCTTAGCAGGAATCTATGGCTACACCTTC
NA TRBJ2-7 TRBD1 TRBV29-1 CSTRQGASYEQYF TGCAGCACAAGACAGGGGGCAAGTTACGAGCAGTACTTC
NA TRBJ2-3 NA TRBV4-1 CASSQGRTADTQYF TGCGCCAGCAGCCAAGGGCGGACAGCAGATACGCAGTATTTT
NA TRBJ2-2 NA TRBV6-6 CASRPRQGNTGELFF TGTGCCAGCAGACCCCGGCAGGGGAACACCGGGGAGCTGTTTTTT
NA TRBJ2-2 NA TRBV2 CASGQGRTGELFF TGTGCCAGCGGTCAGGGGCGGACCGGGGAGCTGTTTTTT
NA TRBJ1-5 NA TRBV19 CASSSRQSYSNQPQHF TGTGCCAGTAGTTCGAGACAGAGTTATAGCAATCAGCCCCAGCATTTT
few TRBJ1-3 NA TRBV30 CAWSPYRADTIYF TGTGCCTGGAGTCCCTACAGGGCTGACACCATATATTTT
NA TRBJ2-5 TRBD2 TRBV7-2 CASSLMGGRGQETQYF TGTGCCAGCAGCTTAATGGGCGGGAGAGGCCAAGAGACCCAGTACTTC
NA TRBJ1-3 NA TRBV11-2 CASSLDRDSIHF TGTGCCAGCAGCCTCGACCGGGACTCCATCCATTTT
NA TRBJ1-1 TRBD1 TRBV11-3 CASSLDRGRAFF TGTGCCAGCAGCCTGGACAGGGGGCGAGCTTTCTTT
NA TRBJ2-6 NA TRBV18 CASSPEPRSLSGANVLTF TGTGCCAGCTCTCCCGAACCACGTTCACTCTCTGGGGCCAACGTCCTGACTTTC
few TRBJ2-7 TRBD1 TRBV27 CASSFGTGSYEQYF TGTGCCAGCAGTTTTGGGACAGGGTCCTACGAGCAGTACTTC
NA TRBJ2-2 TRBD2 TRBV11-3 CASSPPNTGGPVTGELFF TGTGCCAGCAGCCCACCAAACACGGGAGGGCCCGTCACCGGGGAGCTGTTTTTT
NA TRBJ2-7 TRBD1 TRBV24-1 CATRRQGADEQYF TGTGCCACCAGACGACAGGGGGCCGACGAGCAGTACTTC
NA TRBJ1-2 TRBD1 TRBV24-1 CATTYYRGGCGDGYTF TGTGCCACCACATATTACAGGGGAGGATGTGGTGACGGCTACACCTTC
NA TRBJ1-5 NA TRBV4-1 CASSLDSSNQPQHF TGCGCCAGCAGCCTGGACTCTTCCAATCAGCCCCAGCATTTT
NA TRBJ1-5 NA TRBV30 CAWSGHDNQPQHF TGTGCCTGGAGCGGACACGACAATCAGCCCCAGCATTTT
NA TRBJ1-2 NA TRBV14 CASSQGFGRFAYTF TGTGCCAGCAGCCAAGGTTTTGGGAGGTTTGCCTACACCTTC